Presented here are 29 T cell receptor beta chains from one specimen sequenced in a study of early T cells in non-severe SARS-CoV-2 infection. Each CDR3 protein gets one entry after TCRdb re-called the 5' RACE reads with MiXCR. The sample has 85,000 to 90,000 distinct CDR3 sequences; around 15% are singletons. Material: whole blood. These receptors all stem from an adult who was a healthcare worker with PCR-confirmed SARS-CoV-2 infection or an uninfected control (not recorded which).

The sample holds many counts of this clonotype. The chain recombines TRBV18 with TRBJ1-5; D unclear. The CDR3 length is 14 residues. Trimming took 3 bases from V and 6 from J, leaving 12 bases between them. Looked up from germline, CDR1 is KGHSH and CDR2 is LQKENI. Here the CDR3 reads CASSPAGGTQPQHF. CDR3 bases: TGTGCCAGCTCACCTGCCGGCGGAACTCAGCCCCAGCATTTT.

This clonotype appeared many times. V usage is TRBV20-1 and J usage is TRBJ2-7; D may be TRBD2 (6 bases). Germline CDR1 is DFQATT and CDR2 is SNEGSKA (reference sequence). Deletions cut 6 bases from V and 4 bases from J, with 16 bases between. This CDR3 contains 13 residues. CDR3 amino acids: CSALEGRGYEQYF. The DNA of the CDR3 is TGCAGTGCGCTGGAGGGACGGGGGTACGAGCAGTACTTC.

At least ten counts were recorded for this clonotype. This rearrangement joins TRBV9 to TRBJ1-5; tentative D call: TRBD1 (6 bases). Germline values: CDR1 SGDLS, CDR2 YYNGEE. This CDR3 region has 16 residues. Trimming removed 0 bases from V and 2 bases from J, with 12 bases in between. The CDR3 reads CASSVGGQTGNQPQHF. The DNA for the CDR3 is TGTGCCAGCAGCGTAGGAGGACAGACGGGCAATCAGCCCCAGCATTTT. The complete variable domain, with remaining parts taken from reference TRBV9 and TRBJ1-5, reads DSGVTQTPKHLITATGQRVTLRCSPRSGDLSVYWYQQSLDQGLQFLIQYYNGEERAKGNILERFSAQQFPDLHSELNLSSLELGDSALYFCASSVGGQTGNQPQHFGDGTRLSIL.

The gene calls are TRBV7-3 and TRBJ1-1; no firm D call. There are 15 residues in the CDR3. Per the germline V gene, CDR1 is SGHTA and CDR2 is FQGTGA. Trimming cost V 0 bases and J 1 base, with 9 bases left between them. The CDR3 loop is CASSLTMPGNTEAFF. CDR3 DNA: TGTGCCAGCAGCTTAACGATGCCGGGGAACACTGAAGCTTTCTTT.

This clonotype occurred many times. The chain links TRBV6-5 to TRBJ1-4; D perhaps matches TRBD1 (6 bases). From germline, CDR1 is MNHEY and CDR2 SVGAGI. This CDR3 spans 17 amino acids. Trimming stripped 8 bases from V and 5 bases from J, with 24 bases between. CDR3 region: CASRTRRRGPANEKLFF. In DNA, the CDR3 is TGTGCCAGCCGAACACGCCGCAGGGGCCCCGCAAATGAAAAACTGTTTTTT.

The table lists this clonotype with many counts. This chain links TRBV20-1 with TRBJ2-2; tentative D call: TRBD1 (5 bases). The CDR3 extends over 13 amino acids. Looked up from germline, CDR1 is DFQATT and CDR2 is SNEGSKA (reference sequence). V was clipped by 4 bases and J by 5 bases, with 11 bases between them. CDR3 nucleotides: TGCAGTGCTAATCCGACAGTAACCGGGGAGCTGTTTTTT. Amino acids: CSANPTVTGELFF.

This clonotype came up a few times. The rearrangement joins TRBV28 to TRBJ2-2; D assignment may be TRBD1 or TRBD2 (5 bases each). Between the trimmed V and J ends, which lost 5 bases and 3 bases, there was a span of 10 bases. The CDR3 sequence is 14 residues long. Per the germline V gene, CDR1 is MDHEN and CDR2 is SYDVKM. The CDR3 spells CASSRDRDTGELFF. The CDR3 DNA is TGTGCCAGCAGTAGGGACCGGGACACCGGGGAGCTGTTTTTT.

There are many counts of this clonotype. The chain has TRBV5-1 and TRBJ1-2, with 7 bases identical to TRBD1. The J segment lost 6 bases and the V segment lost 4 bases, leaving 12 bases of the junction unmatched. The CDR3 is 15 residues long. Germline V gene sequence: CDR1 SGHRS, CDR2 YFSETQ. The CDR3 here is CASSMEGAGWNGYTF. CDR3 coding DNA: TGCGCCAGCAGCATGGAGGGGGCAGGGTGGAATGGCTACACCTTC.

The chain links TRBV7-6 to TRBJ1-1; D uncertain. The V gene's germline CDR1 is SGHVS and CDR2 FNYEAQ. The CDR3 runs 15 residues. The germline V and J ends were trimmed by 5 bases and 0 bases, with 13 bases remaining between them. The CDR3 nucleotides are TGTGCCAGCAGCGTCCAAGTGAACATGAACACTGAAGCTTTCTTT. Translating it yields CASSVQVNMNTEAFF.

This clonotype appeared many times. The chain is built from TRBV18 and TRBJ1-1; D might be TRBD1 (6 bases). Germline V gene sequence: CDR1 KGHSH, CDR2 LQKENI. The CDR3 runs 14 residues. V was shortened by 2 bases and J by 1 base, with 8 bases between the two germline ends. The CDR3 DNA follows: TGTGCCAGCTCACCAGGAGGGGGGAACACTGAAGCTTTCTTT. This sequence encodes CASSPGGGNTEAFF.

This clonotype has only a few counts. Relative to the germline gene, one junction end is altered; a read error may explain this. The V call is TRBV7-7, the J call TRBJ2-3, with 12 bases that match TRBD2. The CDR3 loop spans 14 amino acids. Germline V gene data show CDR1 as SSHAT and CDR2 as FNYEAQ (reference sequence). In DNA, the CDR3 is TGTGCTAGCAGCCCTAGCGGGGGGGCAGATACGCAGTATTTT. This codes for CASSPSGGADTQYF.

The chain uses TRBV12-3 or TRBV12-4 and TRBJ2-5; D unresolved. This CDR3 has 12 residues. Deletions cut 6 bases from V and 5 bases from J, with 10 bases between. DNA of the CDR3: TGTGCCAGCAGCCACTACGGGGAGACCCAGTACTTC. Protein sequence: CASSHYGETQYF.

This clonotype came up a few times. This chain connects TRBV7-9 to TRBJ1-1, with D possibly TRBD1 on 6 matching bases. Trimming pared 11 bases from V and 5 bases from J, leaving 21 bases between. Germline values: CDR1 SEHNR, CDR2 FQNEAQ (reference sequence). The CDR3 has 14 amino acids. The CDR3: CASGNGGGRTEAFF. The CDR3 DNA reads TGTGCCTCGGGAAACGGAGGGGGGCGGACTGAAGCTTTCTTT.

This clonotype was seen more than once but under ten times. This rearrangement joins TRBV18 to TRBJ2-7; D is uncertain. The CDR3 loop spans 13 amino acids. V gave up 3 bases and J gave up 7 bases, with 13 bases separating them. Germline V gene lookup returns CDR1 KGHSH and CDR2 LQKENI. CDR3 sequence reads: CASSPDSTKEQYF. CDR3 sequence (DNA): TGTGCCAGCTCACCCGACTCAACGAAAGAGCAGTACTTC.

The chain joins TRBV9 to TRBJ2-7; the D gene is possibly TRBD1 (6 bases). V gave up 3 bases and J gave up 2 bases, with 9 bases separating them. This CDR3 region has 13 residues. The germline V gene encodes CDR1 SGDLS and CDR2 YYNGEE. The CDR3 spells CASSATGTYEQYF. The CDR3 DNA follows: TGTGCCAGCAGCGCAACAGGGACCTACGAGCAGTACTTC.

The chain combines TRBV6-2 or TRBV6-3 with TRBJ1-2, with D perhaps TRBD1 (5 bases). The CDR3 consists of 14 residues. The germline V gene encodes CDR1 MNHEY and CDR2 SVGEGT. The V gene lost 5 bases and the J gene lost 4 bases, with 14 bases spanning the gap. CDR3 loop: CASSPTASSYGYTF. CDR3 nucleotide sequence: TGTGCCAGCAGTCCGACAGCCTCGAGCTATGGCTACACCTTC.

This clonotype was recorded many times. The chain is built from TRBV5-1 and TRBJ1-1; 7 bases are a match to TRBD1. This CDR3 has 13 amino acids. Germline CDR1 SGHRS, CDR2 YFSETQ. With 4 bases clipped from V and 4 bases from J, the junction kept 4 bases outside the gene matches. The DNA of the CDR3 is TGCGCCAGCAGCCCCCGGGACAGCACTGAAGCTTTCTTT. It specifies CASSPRDSTEAFF.

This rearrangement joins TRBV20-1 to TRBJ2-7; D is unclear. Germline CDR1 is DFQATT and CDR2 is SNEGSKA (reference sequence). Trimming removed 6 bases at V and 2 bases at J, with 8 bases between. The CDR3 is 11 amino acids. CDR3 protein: CSAPSPYEQYF. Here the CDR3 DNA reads TGCAGTGCCCCGTCCCCCTACGAGCAGTACTTC.

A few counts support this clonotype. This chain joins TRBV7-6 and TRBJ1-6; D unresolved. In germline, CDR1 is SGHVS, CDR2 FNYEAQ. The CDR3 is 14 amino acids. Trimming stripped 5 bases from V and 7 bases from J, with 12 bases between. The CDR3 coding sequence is TGTGCCAGCAGCGCCGTCCCCCCAAATTCACCCCTCCACTTT. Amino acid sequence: CASSAVPPNSPLHF.

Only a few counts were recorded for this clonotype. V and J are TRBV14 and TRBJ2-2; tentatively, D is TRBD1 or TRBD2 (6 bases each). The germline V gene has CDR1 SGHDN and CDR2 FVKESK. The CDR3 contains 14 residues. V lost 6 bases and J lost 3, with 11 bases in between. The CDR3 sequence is CASRGGPYTGELFF. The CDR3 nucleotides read TGTGCCAGCAGAGGGGGGCCGTACACCGGGGAGCTGTTTTTT. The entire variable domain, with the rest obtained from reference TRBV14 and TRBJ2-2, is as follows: EAGVTQFPSHSVIEKGQTVTLRCDPISGHDNLYWYRRVMGKEIKFLLHFVKESKQDESGMPNNRFLAERTGGTYSTLKVQPAELEDSGVYFCASRGGPYTGELFFGEGSRLTVL.

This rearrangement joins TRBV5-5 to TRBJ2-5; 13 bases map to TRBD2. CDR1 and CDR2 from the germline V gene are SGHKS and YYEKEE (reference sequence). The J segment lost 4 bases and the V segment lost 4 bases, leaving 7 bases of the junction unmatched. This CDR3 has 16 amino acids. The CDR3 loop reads CASSPRTSGGRETQYF. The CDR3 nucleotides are TGTGCCAGCAGCCCGCGGACTAGCGGGGGACGAGAGACCCAGTACTTC.

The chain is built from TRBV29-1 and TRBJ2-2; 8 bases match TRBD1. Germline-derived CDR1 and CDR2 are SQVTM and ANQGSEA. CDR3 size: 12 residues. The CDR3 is CSGQGPLGELFF. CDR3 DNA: TGCAGTGGACAGGGCCCCCTCGGGGAGCTGTTTTTT.

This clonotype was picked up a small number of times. The CDR3 here is CASSRDRGGNEQFF. The CDR3 nucleotides are TGTGCCAGTAGTAGGGATCGTGGGGGGAATGAGCAGTTCTTC. V usage is TRBV19 and J usage is TRBJ2-1; possible D gene TRBD2, 6 bases. CDR1 and CDR2 from the germline V gene are LNHDA and SQIVND (reference sequence). Trimming stripped 4 bases from V and 7 bases from J, with 14 bases between. CDR3 length equals 14 residues. The full variable domain, completed using reference TRBV19 and TRBJ2-1, is DGGITQSPKYLFRKEGQNVTLSCEQNLNHDAMYWYRQDPGQGLRLIYYSQIVNDFQKGDIAEGYSVSREKKESFPLTVTSAQKNPTAFYLCASSRDRGGNEQFFGPGTRLTVL.

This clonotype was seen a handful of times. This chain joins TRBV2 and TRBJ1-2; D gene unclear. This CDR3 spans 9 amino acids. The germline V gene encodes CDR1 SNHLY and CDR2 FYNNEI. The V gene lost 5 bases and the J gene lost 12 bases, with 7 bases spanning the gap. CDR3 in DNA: TGTGCCAGCAGTCCAGGCCACACCTTC. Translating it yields CASSPGHTF.

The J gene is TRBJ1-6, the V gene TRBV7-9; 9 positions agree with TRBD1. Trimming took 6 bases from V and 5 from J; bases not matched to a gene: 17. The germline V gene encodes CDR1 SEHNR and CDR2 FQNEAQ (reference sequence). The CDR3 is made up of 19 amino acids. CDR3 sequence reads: CASSSLRDRVGQDNSPLHF. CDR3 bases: TGTGCCAGCAGTAGTCTCCGGGACAGGGTTGGTCAGGATAATTCACCCCTCCACTTT.

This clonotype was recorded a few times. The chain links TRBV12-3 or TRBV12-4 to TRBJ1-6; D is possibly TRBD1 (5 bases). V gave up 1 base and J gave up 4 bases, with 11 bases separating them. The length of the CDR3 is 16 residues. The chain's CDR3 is CASSLVGGKYNSPLHF. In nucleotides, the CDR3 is TGTGCCAGCAGTTTAGTCGGGGGAAAGTATAATTCACCCCTCCACTTT.

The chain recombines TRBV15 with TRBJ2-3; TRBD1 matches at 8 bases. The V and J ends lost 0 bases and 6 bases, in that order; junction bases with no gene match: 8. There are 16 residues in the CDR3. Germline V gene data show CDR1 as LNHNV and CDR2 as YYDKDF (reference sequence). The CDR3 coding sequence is TGTGCCACCAGCAGAGACGGAGGACAGGGATCGGATACGCAGTATTTT. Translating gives CATSRDGGQGSDTQYF.

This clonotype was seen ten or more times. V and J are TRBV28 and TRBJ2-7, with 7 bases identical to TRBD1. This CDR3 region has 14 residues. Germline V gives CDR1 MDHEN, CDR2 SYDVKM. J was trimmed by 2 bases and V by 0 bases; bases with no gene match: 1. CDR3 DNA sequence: TGTGCCAGCAGTTTATGGCAGGGGGCCTACGAGCAGTACTTC. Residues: CASSLWQGAYEQYF. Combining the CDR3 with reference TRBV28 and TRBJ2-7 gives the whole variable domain DVKVTQSSRYLVKRTGEKVFLECVQDMDHENMFWYRQDPGLGLRLIYFSYDVKMKEKGDIPEGYSVSREKKERFSLILESASTNQTSMYLCASSLWQGAYEQYFGPGTRLTVT.

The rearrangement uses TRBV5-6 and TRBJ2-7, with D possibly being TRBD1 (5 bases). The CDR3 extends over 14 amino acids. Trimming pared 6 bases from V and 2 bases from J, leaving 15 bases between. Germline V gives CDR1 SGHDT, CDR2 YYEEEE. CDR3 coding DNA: TGTGCCAGCACCCCACTAACGGACACCTACGAGCAGTACTTC. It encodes CASTPLTDTYEQYF. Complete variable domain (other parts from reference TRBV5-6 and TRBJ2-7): DAGVTQSPTHLIKTRGQQVTLRCSPKSGHDTVSWYQQALGQGPQFIFQYYEEEERQRGNFPDRFSGHQFPNYSSELNVNALLLGDSALYLCASTPLTDTYEQYFGPGTRLTVT.